This entry concerns a single T cell receptor (beta chain). Its antigen is undetermined. The record originates from a study of CD8 T cells in ankylosing spondylitis. General study results and limits: Past research had described some motif variants in reactive arthritis synovial fluid and blood. Made up of fewer than ten highly homologous variants, a TCR beta motif appeared characteristic of ankylosing spondylitis blood.

The V and J ends lost 3 bases and 1 base respectively, with 13 bases between them. Germline V gene sequence: CDR1 MGHRA, CDR2 YSYEKL. This CDR3 is 16 amino acids long. Libraries for TCR beta were made by quantitative 5'-RACE with molecular barcodes. TCRdb re-derived calls from the 5' RACE reads in MiXCR, one entry per CDR3 protein. Among approximately 350,000 distinct CDR3 sequences listed, 14% to 15% were seen once. The origin of this receptor is a male donor with ankylosing spondylitis or in good health (not recorded which). Sequenced sample: blood, either unsorted or a sorted T cell fraction (not recorded which). The chain carries TRBV4-1 and TRBJ2-1, with TRBD2 as a possible D gene (6 bases). The CDR3 is CASSHIAVRSYNEQFF. CDR3 DNA sequence: TGCGCCAGCAGCCATATAGCGGTGCGGTCCTACAATGAGCAGTTCTTC.